The sequence of this TCR beta chain was determined in a study of cytomegalovirus exposure and HLA in healthy donors. Comment on this clone: The antigen is not known.

Here immunoSEQ multiplex PCR was the method, and the copy in TCRdb shows in-frame clones only, minus some. The profile covers more than 150,000 clones, with approximately 84% appearing a single time and 2.5% to 3.5% taken by the ten largest. Study-wide points: Most TCR sequences showed up rarely, but some public TCRs showed up in many donors. The study flagged about 160 TCR beta chains as cytomegalovirus-associated.

The CDR3 runs 13 residues. Germline V lookup: CDR1 PRHDT, CDR2 FYEKMQ (reference sequence). Trimming took 4 bases from V and 2 from J, leaving 8 bases between them. The chain carries TRBV13 and TRBJ1-1; D is ambiguous. This clonotype was obtained from a woman under 30 in good health and CMV-seropositive. Sequencing was performed on PBMCs. DNA for the CDR3: TGTGCCAGCAGCTATACAGTTAACACTGAAGCTTTCTTT. Translating it yields CASSYTVNTEAFF.